This TCR beta chain was sequenced during a study of blood T cell repertoires in COVID-19. Study-level background: Some COVID-19 samples were acute and others convalescent; all came from the United States, Italy and Spain. PBMCs, B-cell-depleted T cells, or T cells were the source of the cDNA or gDNA that made up the material.

The study assigned cohorts using participant-reported clinical history. Libraries were prepared by immunoSEQ multiplex PCR; TCRdb keeps only in-frame clonotypes and omits some of them. Here the sample spans hundreds of thousands of clones, 90% being singletons. The source of this sequence is a man aged 55 to 70 who had recovered from COVID-19. The sample was PBMCs or T cells enriched from blood (not recorded which).

CDR3 loop: CASGQGVETQYF. The CDR3 coding sequence is TGTGCCAGCGGACAGGGTGTAGAGACCCAGTACTTC. The chain is built from TRBV2 and TRBJ2-5; TRBD1 aligns across 8 bases. Trimming removed 8 bases from V and 4 bases from J; junction bases left unmatched: 3. Germline assignment: CDR1 SNHLY and CDR2 FYNNEI. The CDR3 covers 12 residues.